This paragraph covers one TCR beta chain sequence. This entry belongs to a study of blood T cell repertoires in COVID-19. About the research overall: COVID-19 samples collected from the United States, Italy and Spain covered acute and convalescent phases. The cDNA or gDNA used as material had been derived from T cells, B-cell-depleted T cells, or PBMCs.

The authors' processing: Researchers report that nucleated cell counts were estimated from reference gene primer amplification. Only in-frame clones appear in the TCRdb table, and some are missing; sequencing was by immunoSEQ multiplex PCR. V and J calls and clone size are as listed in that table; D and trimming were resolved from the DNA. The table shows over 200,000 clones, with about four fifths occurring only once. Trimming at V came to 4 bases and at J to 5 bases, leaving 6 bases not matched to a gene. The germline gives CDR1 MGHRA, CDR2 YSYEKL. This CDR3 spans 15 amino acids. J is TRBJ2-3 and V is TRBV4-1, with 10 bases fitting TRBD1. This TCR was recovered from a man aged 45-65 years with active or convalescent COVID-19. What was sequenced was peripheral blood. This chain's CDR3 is CASSRGQGVGDTQYF. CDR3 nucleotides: TGCGCCAGCAGCCGAGGACAGGGGGTGGGAGATACGCAGTATTTT.